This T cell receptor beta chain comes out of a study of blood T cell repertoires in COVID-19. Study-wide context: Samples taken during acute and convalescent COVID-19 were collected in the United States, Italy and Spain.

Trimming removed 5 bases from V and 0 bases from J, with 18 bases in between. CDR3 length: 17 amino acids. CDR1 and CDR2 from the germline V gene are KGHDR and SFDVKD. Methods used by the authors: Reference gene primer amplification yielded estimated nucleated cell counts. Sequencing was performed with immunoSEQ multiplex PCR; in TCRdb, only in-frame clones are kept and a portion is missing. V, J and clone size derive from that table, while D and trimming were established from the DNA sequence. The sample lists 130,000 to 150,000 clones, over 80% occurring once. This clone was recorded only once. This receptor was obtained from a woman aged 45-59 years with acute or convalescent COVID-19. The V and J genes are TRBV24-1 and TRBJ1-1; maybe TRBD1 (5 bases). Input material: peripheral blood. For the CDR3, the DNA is TGTGCCACCAGTGGGTCACCCTATAGGGGTATGAACACTGAAGCTTTCTTT. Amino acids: CATSGSPYRGMNTEAFF.